Below are 32 T cell receptor beta chains sequenced from a single sample in a study of PD-L1 blockade in urothelial cancer. The assay was immunoSEQ multiplex PCR, and TCRdb's table has in-frame clones only and misses some. The repertoire has about 72,000 clones, 84% of them found once; the top ten carry about 4.7%. Sequenced here: PBMCs, sampled around atezolizumab (anti-PD-L1) treatment. The receptors derive from a man between 65 and 85 years old with urothelial cancer.

J is TRBJ1-3 and V is TRBV28; D not resolved. Germline values: CDR1 MDHEN, CDR2 SYDVKM. V was clipped by 7 bases and J by 7 bases, with 11 bases between them. The length of the CDR3 is 12 residues. The CDR3 here is CASKGLSNTIYF. CDR3 coding DNA: TGTGCCAGCAAAGGACTATCGAACACCATATATTTT.

J is TRBJ2-1 and V is TRBV4-1; 9 bases match TRBD2. The CDR3 extends over 15 amino acids. Germline V lookup: CDR1 MGHRA, CDR2 YSYEKL. The junction had 4 bases not matched to a gene; V was cut back by 0 bases and J by 7 bases. This chain's CDR3 is CASSQDFSGSNEQFF. The CDR3 region has the DNA TGCGCCAGCAGCCAAGACTTTAGCGGGAGTAATGAGCAGTTCTTC.

The genes are TRBV10-1 and TRBJ2-3, with D perhaps matching TRBD2 (6 bases). Trimming took 3 bases from V and 1 from J, leaving 11 bases between them. Germline lookup yields CDR1 WNHNN and CDR2 SYGVQD (reference sequence). The CDR3 sequence is 15 residues long. The CDR3 coding sequence is TGCGCCAGCAGTGACGAGGGAGGCGGCACAGATACGCAGTATTTT. This gives the protein CASSDEGGGTDTQYF.

This chain uses TRBV2 with TRBJ1-1, with no clear D. V was pared by 6 bases and J by 2 bases, with 10 bases between. The CDR3 has 13 amino acids. Germline V CDR1 and CDR2: SNHLY, FYNNEI. The CDR3, as DNA: TGTGCCAGCAGGGCCCAGGTTAACACTGAAGCTTTCTTT. Its protein is CASRAQVNTEAFF. The full variable domain, rest sourced from reference TRBV2 and TRBJ1-1, is EPEVTQTPSHQVTQMGQEVILRCVPISNHLYFYWYRQILGQKVEFLVSFYNNEISEKSEIFDDQFSVERPDGSNFTLKIRSTKLEDSAMYFCASRAQVNTEAFFGQGTRLTVV.

This chain uses TRBV7-2 with TRBJ2-7; 9 bases are shared with TRBD2. Germline V gene lookup returns CDR1 SGHTA and CDR2 FQGNSA. The CDR3 sequence is 14 residues long. Unmatched junction bases numbered 4, after V lost 5 bases and J lost 2 bases. The CDR3 loop reads CASSIGGRAYEQYF. The CDR3 bases are TGTGCCAGCAGCATCGGCGGGAGGGCCTACGAGCAGTACTTC.

V gene TRBV5-1 combines with J gene TRBJ2-3; 12 bases are shared with TRBD1. The CDR3 spans 17 residues. The germline V gene has CDR1 SGHRS and CDR2 YFSETQ. V was clipped by 4 bases and J by 1 base; unmatched bases: 7. CDR3 in amino acids: CASSRGTGGAGTDTQYF. CDR3 nucleotides: TGCGCCAGCAGCCGAGGGACAGGGGGCGCGGGCACAGATACGCAGTATTTT.

The genes are TRBV9 and TRBJ2-1, with D maybe TRBD1 (6 bases). The germline gives CDR1 SGDLS, CDR2 YYNGEE. V lost 0 bases and J lost 4, with 11 bases in between. This CDR3 contains 15 residues. Here the CDR3 reads CASSVVSGDYNEQFF. CDR3 DNA sequence: TGTGCCAGCAGCGTAGTGTCAGGGGATTACAATGAGCAGTTCTTC.

The rearrangement joins TRBV19 to TRBJ2-7; D may be TRBD2 (6 bases). Looked up from germline, CDR1 is LNHDA and CDR2 is SQIVND (reference sequence). The V end lost 4 bases, the J end lost 1 base, and 14 bases lay between the germline ends. This CDR3 region has 15 residues. The CDR3 sequence is CASSRPGLPSYEQYF. The CDR3 DNA is TGTGCCAGTAGTAGACCGGGACTCCCATCCTACGAGCAGTACTTC. The entire variable domain, with the rest obtained from reference TRBV19 and TRBJ2-7, is as follows: DGGITQSPKYLFRKEGQNVTLSCEQNLNHDAMYWYRQDPGQGLRLIYYSQIVNDFQKGDIAEGYSVSREKKESFPLTVTSAQKNPTAFYLCASSRPGLPSYEQYFGPGTRLTVT.

Here the CDR3 reads CASSLAASGSSYEQYF. For the CDR3, the DNA is TGTGCCAGCAGCTTAGCGGCTAGCGGGAGCTCCTACGAGCAGTACTTC. The rearrangement uses TRBV7-6 and TRBJ2-7; TRBD2 matches at 10 bases. The V segment lost 0 bases and the J segment 0 bases; nucleotides outside the gene matches: 2. Germline V gives CDR1 SGHVS, CDR2 FNYEAQ. The CDR3 consists of 16 residues. The entire variable domain, with the rest obtained from reference TRBV7-6 and TRBJ2-7, is as follows: GAGVSQSPRYKVTKRGQDVALRCDPISGHVSLYWYRQALGQGPEFLTYFNYEAQQDKSGLPNDRFSAERPEGSISTLTIQRTEQRDSAMYRCASSLAASGSSYEQYFGPGTRLTVT.

This chain connects TRBV10-3 to TRBJ2-2; the match to TRBD1 covers 7 bases. The trim removed 4 bases at V and 6 bases at J, leaving 5 bases unmatched. Germline V gene data show CDR1 as ENHRY and CDR2 as SYGVKD. The length of the CDR3 is 14 residues. The CDR3 loop is CAISADRSPGELFF. As DNA, the CDR3 is TGTGCCATCAGTGCGGACAGGTCCCCCGGGGAGCTGTTTTTT.

This clone came up once. V gene TRBV27 combines with J gene TRBJ2-2; maybe TRBD2 (6 bases). V was shortened by 6 bases and J by 7 bases, with 9 bases between the two germline ends. The CDR3 contains 12 residues. The germline gives CDR1 MNHEY, CDR2 SMNVEV (reference sequence). The CDR3 nucleotides read TGTGCCAGCAGCCGGGGGAACGGGGAGCTGTTTTTT. This encodes CASSRGNGELFF.

The chain joins TRBV28 to TRBJ2-7, with TRBD1 as a possible D gene (6 bases). Trimming left V 6 bases short and J 0 bases short, with 15 bases between. The CDR3 loop spans 15 amino acids. The germline gives CDR1 MDHEN, CDR2 SYDVKM. Written as DNA, the CDR3 is TGTGCCAGCAGCGAAAAAGGGGGTAGCTCCTACGAGCAGTACTTC. Encoded protein: CASSEKGGSSYEQYF.

The chain recombines TRBV10-1 with TRBJ2-2; D is unclear. Germline V gene sequence: CDR1 WNHNN, CDR2 SYGVQD (reference sequence). V shed 3 bases and J shed 0 bases, with 5 bases lying between them. The CDR3 covers 14 residues. CDR3 in DNA: TGCGCCAGCAGTGACTTGTCGAACACCGGGGAGCTGTTTTTT. It codes for CASSDLSNTGELFF.

CDR3 sequence (DNA): TGCGCCAGCAGCCAAGGGGGGTGGGGGCGCAATCAGCCCCAGCATTTT. As protein: CASSQGGWGRNQPQHF. The chain combines TRBV4-1 with TRBJ1-5, with a possible D match to TRBD1 (6 bases). CDR1 is MGHRA and CDR2 is YSYEKL in the germline V gene. V lost 1 base, J lost 2 bases, and 12 bases lay in between. CDR3 length: 16 amino acids.

J is TRBJ1-5 and V is TRBV2; a weak D match, TRBD1 (5 bases). With 5 bases removed from V and 11 bases from J, the gap between germline ends came to 10 bases. The germline CDR1 and CDR2 sequences are SNHLY and FYNNEI. CDR3 length: 11 residues. CDR3 sequence reads: CASSYGGTQHF. The CDR3 bases are TGTGCCAGCAGTTACGGGGGGACCCAGCATTTT.

The CDR3 protein is CASRRADQETQYF. In DNA form, the CDR3 reads TGTGCCAGCAGAAGAGCCGACCAAGAGACCCAGTACTTC. The chain combines TRBV6-1 with TRBJ2-5, with D hard to call. Looked up from germline, CDR1 is MNHNS and CDR2 is SASEGT. CDR3 length: 13 amino acids. V lost 6 bases and J 0 bases, leaving 8 bases between the germline ends.

This clone appeared once. The chain links TRBV7-9 to TRBJ1-1; D gene uncertain. The CDR3 loop spans 13 amino acids. Between the trimmed V and J ends, which lost 1 base and 11 bases, there was a span of 14 bases. Germline CDR1 and CDR2: SEHNR and FQNEAQ (reference sequence). The CDR3 DNA reads as TGTGCCAGCAGCTTAGACGGCGCCTCGGGGGCTTTCTTT. This sequence encodes CASSLDGASGAFF.

As concerns this clone: At one end, the junction sequence differs from germline, possibly due to a read error. The chain uses TRBV2 and TRBJ1-2, with 9 nucleotides matching TRBD1. This CDR3 is 12 amino acids long. Germline CDR1 SNHLY, CDR2 FYNNEI. The CDR3 spells CASSGQGDGYAF. The DNA for the CDR3 is TGTGCCAGCAGTGGACAGGGGGATGGCTACGCCTTC.

The chain links TRBV28 to TRBJ2-4, with 7 bases aligning to TRBD1. V dropped 2 bases and J dropped 0; count of bases not matched to a gene: 4. There are 16 residues in the CDR3. From germline, CDR1 is MDHEN and CDR2 SYDVKM. Here the CDR3 DNA reads TGTGCCAGCAGTTTAGGGACAGCCTTAGCCAAAAACATTCAGTACTTC. As protein: CASSLGTALAKNIQYF.

The rearrangement links TRBV7-6 to TRBJ2-3, with a weak D call TRBD2 (5 bases). Germline CDR1 and CDR2: SGHVS and FNYEAQ. The germline V and J ends were trimmed by 6 bases and 2 bases, with 12 bases remaining between them. There are 14 residues in the CDR3. This CDR3 reads CASSYRGDTDTQYF. CDR3 nucleotides: TGTGCCAGCAGTTACCGGGGAGACACAGATACGCAGTATTTT.

The rearrangement links TRBV29-1 to TRBJ1-1; 9 nucleotides line up with TRBD1. The CDR3 covers 13 residues. The V gene end was trimmed by 5 bases and the J gene end by 1 base; junction bases not matched to a gene: 2. Germline V gives CDR1 SQVTM, CDR2 ANQGSEA. CDR3 DNA: TGCAGCGTTTCGACAGGGGGGAACACTGAAGCTTTCTTT. It codes for CSVSTGGNTEAFF.

CDR3 DNA sequence: TGTGCCAGCAGTACCCCAGGGGGGACTGACTATGGCTACACCTTC. Translated: CASSTPGGTDYGYTF. The genes are TRBV28 and TRBJ1-2; 7 nucleotides agree with TRBD1. Germline lookup yields CDR1 MDHEN and CDR2 SYDVKM. The length of the CDR3 is 15 residues. The ends lost 5 bases at V and 3 bases at J; junction bases unmatched: 9.

In nucleotides, the CDR3 is TGTGCCACCAGCACGGACAGGGGGCAGTCTGGGGCCAACGTCCTGACTTTC. It is translated as CATSTDRGQSGANVLTF. The genes are TRBV15 and TRBJ2-6, with 11 bases identical to TRBD1. CDR1 and CDR2 (germline): LNHNV, YYDKDF (reference sequence). Losses at the gene ends were 4 bases for V and 1 base for J; bases not matched to a gene: 3. This CDR3 has 17 amino acids. Full variable domain (missing parts from reference TRBV15 and TRBJ2-6): DAMVIQNPRYQVTQFGKPVTLSCSQTLNHNVMYWYQQKSSQAPKLLFHYYDKDFNNEADTPDNFQSRRPNTSFCFLDIRSPGLGDTAMYLCATSTDRGQSGANVLTFGAGSRLTVL.

V usage is TRBV6-5 and J usage is TRBJ2-5; 8 nucleotides agree with TRBD1. Germline-derived CDR1 and CDR2 are MNHEY and SVGAGI. The CDR3 is made up of 15 amino acids. With 5 bases clipped from V and 5 bases from J, the junction kept 10 bases outside the gene matches. DNA of the CDR3: TGTGCCAGCAGTAGAATGGACAGGGTGAGGGAGACCCAGTACTTC. Its translation is CASSRMDRVRETQYF.

This clone has just one count. The rearrangement joins TRBV10-2 to TRBJ1-1; tentatively, D is TRBD1 (5 bases). The CDR3 contains 16 residues. Trimming left V 1 base short and J 1 base short, with 13 bases between. CDR1 is WSHSY, CDR2 SAAADI, per germline. CDR3 sequence: CASSEWGGVSNTEAFF. The CDR3 region has the DNA TGCGCCAGCAGTGAGTGGGGGGGAGTTTCGAACACTGAAGCTTTCTTT.

This sequence joins TRBV29-1 and TRBJ2-1; D might be TRBD1 (5 bases). V was cut by 8 bases and J by 7 bases, with 21 bases left in between. Germline V gene lookup returns CDR1 SQVTM and CDR2 ANQGSEA. This CDR3 has 14 amino acids. CDR3 in amino acids: CSSGWGTGFNEQFF. The CDR3 DNA follows: TGCAGCTCCGGATGGGGTACAGGATTTAATGAGCAGTTCTTC.

This clone showed up just a few times. The gene calls are TRBV6-1 and TRBJ1-5; D uncertain. V was cut by 6 bases and J by 5 bases, with 14 bases left in between. The germline gives CDR1 MNHNS, CDR2 SASEGT. CDR3 length: 14 residues. CDR3: CASSADRGYQPQHF. The CDR3 nucleotides read TGTGCCAGCAGCGCCGATCGCGGCTATCAGCCCCAGCATTTT.

This clone was recorded a few times. The chain carries TRBV19 and TRBJ1-5; possibly TRBD1 for D (5 bases). The CDR3 runs to 14 residues. CDR1 LNHDA and CDR2 SQIVND come from the germline V gene (reference sequence). The V gene lost 3 bases and the J gene lost 3 bases, with 9 bases spanning the gap. CDR3: CASSIRQSNQPQHF. In DNA, the CDR3 is TGTGCCAGTAGTATTCGACAGTCCAATCAGCCCCAGCATTTT.

There are many counts of this clone. The V gene is TRBV6-6, the J gene TRBJ2-7; TRBD2 agrees at 8 bases. Germline V gene lookup returns CDR1 MNHNY and CDR2 SVGAGI (reference sequence). J gave up 1 base and V 6 bases, and 8 bases lay outside the gene matches. The CDR3 totals 15 residues. CDR3 amino acids: CASSASSGFSYEQYF. In DNA form, the CDR3 reads TGTGCCAGCAGCGCTTCTAGCGGGTTTTCCTACGAGCAGTACTTC.

The chain combines TRBV5-1 with TRBJ1-3, with D unclear. Germline CDR1 and CDR2: SGHRS and YFSETQ. V gave up 0 bases and J gave up 0 bases, with 4 bases separating them. This CDR3 comprises 14 residues. CDR3 loop: CASSLEPSGNTIYF. The CDR3 bases are TGCGCCAGCAGCTTGGAGCCCTCTGGAAACACCATATATTTT.

This clone was seen a few times. Here the CDR3 DNA reads TGTGCCAGTGGACAGAACTCTGGAAACACCATATATTTT. Translating gives CASGQNSGNTIYF. The rearrangement uses TRBV6-1 and TRBJ1-3; weak D call: TRBD1 (6 bases). This CDR3 has 13 residues. The V end lost 9 bases, the J end lost 0 bases, and 9 bases lay between the germline ends. Germline CDR1 MNHNS, CDR2 SASEGT.

The genes are TRBV23-1 and TRBJ2-2; a weak D match, TRBD1 (6 bases). TRBV23-1 is an open reading frame whose function is uncertain. The germline V and J ends were trimmed by 1 base and 3 bases, with 12 bases remaining between them. The CDR3 totals 16 residues. As DNA, the CDR3 is TGCGCCAGCAGTCAATGGGGAACAGGGTACACCGGGGAGCTGTTTTTT. Translation gives CASSQWGTGYTGELFF.